The T cell receptor beta chain under discussion was sequenced for a study of blood T cell repertoires in COVID-19. Study summary: Samples of COVID-19 (acute and convalescent) were obtained from the United States, Italy and Spain.

Looked up from germline, CDR1 is PRHDT and CDR2 is FYEKMQ (reference sequence). V lost 5 bases to trimming and J lost 5 bases; unmatched junction nucleotides: 9. There are 16 residues in the CDR3. Original data processing: Nucleated cell number was recorded as an estimate derived from reference gene primer amplification. Only in-frame clones appear in the TCRdb table, and some are missing; sequencing was by immunoSEQ multiplex PCR. From that table come the V and J calls and clone size; the DNA was used to work out D and trimming. The sample holds some 100,000 clones; just under 95% are singletons and the top ten take approximately 5.1%.

The sample was peripheral blood. J is TRBJ2-5 and V is TRBV13; 12 bases agree with TRBD1. This TCR was recovered from a man in his sixties or seventies with acute or convalescent COVID-19. The CDR3 DNA is TGTGCCAGCAGCGACGCCGGGACAGGGGGCAAGGAGACCCAGTACTTC. Its protein product is CASSDAGTGGKETQYF.